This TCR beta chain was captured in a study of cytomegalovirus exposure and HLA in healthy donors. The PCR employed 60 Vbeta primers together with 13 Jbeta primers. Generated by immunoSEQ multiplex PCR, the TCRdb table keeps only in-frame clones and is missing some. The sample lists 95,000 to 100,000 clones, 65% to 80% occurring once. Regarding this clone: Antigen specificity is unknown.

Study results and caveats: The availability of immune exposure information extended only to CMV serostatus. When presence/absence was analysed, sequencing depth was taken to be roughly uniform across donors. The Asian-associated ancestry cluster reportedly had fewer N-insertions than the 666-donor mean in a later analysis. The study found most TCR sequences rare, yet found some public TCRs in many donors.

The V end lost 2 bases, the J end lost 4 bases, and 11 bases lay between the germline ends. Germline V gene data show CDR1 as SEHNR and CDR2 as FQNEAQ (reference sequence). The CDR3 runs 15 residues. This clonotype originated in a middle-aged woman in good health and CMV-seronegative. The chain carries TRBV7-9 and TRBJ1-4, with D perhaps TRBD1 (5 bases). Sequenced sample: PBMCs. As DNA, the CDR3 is TGTGCCAGCAGCTTATTCGGCCAGGGTAATGAAAAACTGTTTTTT. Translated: CASSLFGQGNEKLFF.